This is a list of T cell receptor beta chains from one sample in a study of blood T cell repertoires in COVID-19. Profiled with immunoSEQ multiplex PCR; TCRdb holds only in-frame clones, not every one. The sample has some 200,000 clones, 80% to 90% seen once. The material sequenced was peripheral blood. Receptors were obtained from a woman of 80 years or more with COVID-19, enrolled during active disease. The CDR3 runs from the conserved cysteine through the conserved F or W. A D gene is named only where the DNA matches it firmly. Some rows have no size entry. The others give once, few or many, or a class for an expanded clone.

TRBV11-2	TRBD1	.	14	TRBJ2-1	CASSWGQGDNEQFF	TGTGCCAGCAGCTGGGGACAGGGGGACAATGAGCAGTTCTTC
TRBV27	.	once	17	TRBJ2-7	CASHHHPLRTTQQEQYF	TGTGCCAGCCACCACCACCCCCTAAGGACTACCCAGCAGGAGCAGTACTTC
TRBV27	.	.	12	TRBJ1-5	CASSSVGGPQHF	TGTGCCAGCAGTTCCGTCGGGGGGCCCCAGCATTTT
TRBV7-2	.	.	15	TRBJ1-4	CASSLYGGTNEKLFF	TGTGCCAGCAGCTTATACGGGGGTACTAATGAAAAACTGTTTTTT
TRBV24-1	TRBD2	once	16	TRBJ2-3	CATSAPLAGYTDTQYF	TGTGCCACCAGTGCCCCCTTAGCGGGATACACAGATACGCAGTATTTT
TRBV28	.	.	13	TRBJ2-2	CASRPTGLGELFF	TGTGCCAGCAGACCTACAGGTCTCGGGGAGCTGTTTTTT
TRBV7-8	.	.	13	TRBJ2-7	CASRDGELYEQYF	TGTGCCAGCAGGGACGGGGAGCTTTACGAGCAGTACTTC
TRBV5-5	TRBD2	.	14	TRBJ2-7	CASSFETSYDEQYF	TGTGCCAGCAGCTTTGAGACTAGCTACGACGAGCAGTACTTC
TRBV9	.	.	14	TRBJ2-1	CASSELPQGDEQFF	TGTGCCAGCAGCGAACTCCCACAAGGGGATGAGCAGTTCTTC
TRBV6-2/TRBV6-3	.	few	13	TRBJ2-7	CASSFPGYYEQYF	TGTGCCAGCAGTTTTCCAGGCTACTACGAGCAGTACTTC
TRBV2	TRBD2	.	16	TRBJ2-3	CASSEGLAVESDTQYF	TGTGCCAGCAGTGAAGGACTAGCGGTAGAATCAGATACGCAGTATTTT
TRBV5-1	.	.	14	TRBJ1-6	CASSLWAQDSPLHF	TGCGCCAGCAGCTTGTGGGCGCAAGATTCACCCCTCCACTTT
TRBV7-9	.	.	11	TRBJ1-1	CASSTYREAFF	TGTGCCAGCAGTACCTACCGTGAAGCTTTCTTT
TRBV7-9	TRBD2	.	16	TRBJ2-3	CASSPRTSGSAGTQYF	TGTGCCAGCAGCCCACGGACTAGCGGCTCAGCGGGCACGCAGTATTTT
TRBV7-8	.	.	13	TRBJ1-1	CASSLDSNTEAFF	TGTGCCAGCAGCTTAGATAGTAACACTGAAGCTTTCTTT
TRBV7-9	TRBD1	.	17	TRBJ1-2	CASSLGDAQGLNYGYTF	TGTGCCAGCAGCTTAGGCGATGCACAGGGGCTTAACTATGGCTACACCTTC
TRBV5-5	.	.	13	TRBJ2-7	CASSLAYRDEQYF	TGTGCCAGCAGCTTGGCGTACAGGGACGAGCAGTACTTC
TRBV3-1/TRBV3-2	.	.	13	TRBJ1-1	CASAPQGNTEAFF	TGTGCCAGTGCCCCGCAGGGGAACACTGAAGCTTTCTTT
TRBV2	TRBD2	.	13	TRBJ2-5	CASTAGGLETQYF	TGTGCCAGCACGGCGGGAGGATTAGAGACCCAGTACTTC
TRBV5-1	.	.	16	TRBJ2-1	CASSLDPSSSYNEQFF	TGCGCCAGCAGCTTGGATCCATCGAGCTCCTACAATGAGCAGTTCTTC
TRBV7-9	.	.	13	TRBJ1-5	CASSSQINQPQHF	TGTGCCAGCAGCTCCCAGATCAATCAGCCCCAGCATTTT
TRBV28	.	.	14	TRBJ2-7	CASSFSRDSYEQYF	TGTGCCAGCAGTTTCAGTCGGGATTCCTACGAGCAGTACTTC
TRBV12-3/TRBV12-4	.	.	11	TRBJ2-7	CASSSGYEQYF	TGTGCCAGCAGTTCCGGTTACGAGCAGTACTTC
TRBV7-2	TRBD2	.	14	TRBJ2-7	CASSFGLAPYEQYF	TGTGCCAGCAGCTTCGGACTAGCCCCCTACGAGCAGTACTTC
TRBV2	.	.	16	TRBJ2-3	CARSERLGDSTDTQYF	TGTGCCAGATCTGAACGACTAGGCGATAGCACAGATACGCAGTATTTT
TRBV2	.	.	14	TRBJ2-2	CASRTGSNTGELFF	TGTGCCAGCAGGACAGGTTCTAACACCGGGGAGCTGTTTTTT
TRBV19	TRBD1	.	16	TRBJ2-7	CASSIDLWDRGYEQYF	TGTGCCAGTAGTATAGACCTCTGGGACAGGGGGTACGAGCAGTACTTC
TRBV6-1	TRBD1	.	17	TRBJ2-5	CASSEPGQGVLTETQYF	TGTGCCAGCAGTGAACCAGGACAGGGGGTGTTAACAGAGACCCAGTACTTC
TRBV19	.	.	13	TRBJ1-4	CASRTGGGEKLFF	TGTGCCAGCCGGACCGGAGGAGGTGAAAAACTGTTTTTT
TRBV24-1	.	.	13	TRBJ2-1	CATSETQVNKQFF	TGTGCCACCAGTGAGACACAGGTGAATAAGCAGTTCTTC
TRBV29-1	.	.	12	TRBJ1-2	CSVDTANYGYTF	TGCAGCGTTGATACAGCTAACTATGGCTACACCTTC
TRBV28	TRBD2	.	16	TRBJ2-3	CASSPNSGRVTDTQYF	TGTGCCAGCAGTCCCAATAGCGGGAGGGTCACAGATACGCAGTATTTT
TRBV5-6	.	.	13	TRBJ1-2	CASSRTGVYGYTF	TGTGCCAGCAGCCGGACGGGAGTCTATGGCTACACCTTC
TRBV4-1	TRBD2	.	16	TRBJ2-1	CASSQDRGLAVNEQFF	TGCGCCAGCAGCCAAGATAGGGGACTAGCGGTTAATGAGCAGTTCTTC
TRBV28	TRBD1	.	19	TRBJ2-7	CASSLDRDILHTSSYEQYF	TGTGCCAGCAGCTTGGACAGGGATATACTTCATACTAGCTCCTACGAGCAGTACTTC
TRBV29-1	.	.	13	TRBJ2-5	CSGSRGFQETQYF	TGCAGCGGAAGTCGGGGGTTCCAAGAGACCCAGTACTTC
TRBV4-1	TRBD2	.	14	TRBJ2-1	CASSQRRDYLEQFF	TGCGCCAGCAGCCAACGAAGGGACTACCTCGAGCAGTTCTTC